This TCR beta chain originates from a study of blood T cell repertoires in COVID-19. Background on the study: Sites in the United States, Italy and Spain provided acute and convalescent COVID-19 samples. PBMCs, B-cell-depleted T cells, or T cells were the source of the cDNA or gDNA that made up the material.

Authors' data handling: Reference gene primer amplification in the assay estimated nucleated cell counts. Using immunoSEQ multiplex PCR, the repertoire was profiled, and TCRdb retains in-frame clones only, with some absent. From that table come the V and J calls and clone size; the DNA was used to work out D and trimming. The sample yields around 250,000 clones, 85% to 90% seen once. Recovery meant two consecutive negative NP/OP PCR tests, professional clearance, or resolved symptoms. V was clipped by 0 bases and J by 7 bases; unmatched bases: 12. CDR3 length: 18 residues. Germline CDR1 ENHRY, CDR2 SYGVKD.

This chain connects TRBV10-3 to TRBJ1-5; the match to TRBD1 covers 10 bases. This TCR was recovered from a man between 18 and 35 years old who had recovered from COVID-19. The sequenced material came from PBMCs or T cells enriched from blood (not recorded which). CDR3 residues: CAISESPPGQGINQPQHF. In DNA, the CDR3 is TGTGCCATCAGTGAGTCGCCTCCGGGACAGGGGATAAACCAGCCCCAGCATTTT.